In this sample, the clone carrying this TCR beta chain turned up many times. Its specificity is unknown. This sample is drawn from a study of CD8 T cells in ankylosing spondylitis. Via MiXCR, TCRdb re-called the 5' RACE reads, giving one row per CDR3 protein. The table lists 100,000 to 150,000 distinct CDR3 sequences, more than 6.5% of them singletons. General study results and limits: Roughly eight highly homologous variants made up a TCR beta motif that seemed to typify ankylosing spondylitis blood.

The CDR3 is made up of 13 amino acids. V lost 2 bases, J lost 5 bases, and 9 bases lay in between. CDR1 SEHNR and CDR2 FQNEAQ come from the germline V gene (reference sequence). Sequences were obtained from blood, either unsorted or a sorted T cell fraction (not recorded which). This clonotype was sampled from a male donor with ankylosing spondylitis or in good health (not recorded which). The rearrangement uses TRBV7-9 and TRBJ2-5; D is uncertain. In DNA form, the CDR3 reads TGTGCCAGCAGCTTATGGGTGGGGGAGACCCAGTACTTC. This translates into CASSLWVGETQYF.